This TCR beta chain was captured by sequencing in a study of beta chain features in type 1 diabetes. Study-level background: The patients were much like the healthy donors in age, gender and cell yields. Regarding the study as a whole: Equally in patients and controls, shorter templates might have been favored by PCR. TCRB CDR3 length was moderately but significantly reduced in all four CD4+ subsets of Type 1 diabetes patients. The naive, central memory and Treg TCRB repertoires showed an apparent similarity that was greater among patients than among healthy donors.

This clone showed up just a few times. Its target is unknown. This sample includes further DNA sequences coding for the same CDR3. CDR1 and CDR2 (germline): KGHSH, LQKENI. The CDR3 is 15 amino acids. J lost 3 bases, V lost 3 bases, and 4 bases had no gene match. Of the isolated RNA, all was reverse transcribed, and so the sequenced material was expressed TCRB transcripts. Clones were read by immunoSEQ multiplex PCR, and TCRdb kept only the in-frame ones, dropping some. The table includes approximately 340,000 clones, approximately 16% detected once. The sequenced sample was naive CD4+ T cells from blood. The chain is built from TRBV18 and TRBJ2-7, with 11 bases identical to TRBD2. This TCR derives from a woman aged 18-30 years in good health. The CDR3 DNA is TGTGCCAGCTCACCTGGGACTAGCGGCCTCTACGAGCAGTACTTC. Amino acid sequence: CASSPGTSGLYEQYF.